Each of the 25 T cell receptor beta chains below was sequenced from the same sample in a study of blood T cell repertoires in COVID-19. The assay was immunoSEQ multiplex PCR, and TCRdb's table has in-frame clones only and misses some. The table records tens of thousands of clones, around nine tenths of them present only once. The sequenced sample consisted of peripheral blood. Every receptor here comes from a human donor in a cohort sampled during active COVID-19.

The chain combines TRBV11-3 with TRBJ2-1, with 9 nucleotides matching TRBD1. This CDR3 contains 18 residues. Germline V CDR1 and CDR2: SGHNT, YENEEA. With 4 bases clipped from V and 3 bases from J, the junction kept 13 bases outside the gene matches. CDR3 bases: TGTGCCAGCAGCTCTAAACGGACAGGGGACTACTACTACAATGAGCAGTTCTTC. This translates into CASSSKRTGDYYYNEQFF.

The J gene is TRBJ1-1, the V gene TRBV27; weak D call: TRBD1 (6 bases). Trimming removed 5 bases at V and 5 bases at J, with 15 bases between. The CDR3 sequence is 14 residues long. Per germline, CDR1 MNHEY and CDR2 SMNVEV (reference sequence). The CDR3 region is CASSNGQSWTEAFF. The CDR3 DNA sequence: TGTGCCAGCAGTAACGGACAGTCGTGGACTGAAGCTTTCTTT.

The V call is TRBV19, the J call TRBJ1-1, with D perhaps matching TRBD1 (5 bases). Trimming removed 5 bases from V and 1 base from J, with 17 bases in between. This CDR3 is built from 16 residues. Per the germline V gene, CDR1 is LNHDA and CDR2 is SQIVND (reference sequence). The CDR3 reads CASSAPRRGRNTEAFF. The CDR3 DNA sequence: TGTGCCAGTAGTGCCCCCCGGAGGGGTCGGAACACTGAAGCTTTCTTT.

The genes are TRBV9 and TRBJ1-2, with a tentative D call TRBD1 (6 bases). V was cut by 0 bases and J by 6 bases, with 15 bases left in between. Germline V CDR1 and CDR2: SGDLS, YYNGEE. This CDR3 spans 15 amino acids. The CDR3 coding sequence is TGTGCCAGCAGCGTAGGGGGCAGGGGCCTTCATGGCTACACCTTC. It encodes CASSVGGRGLHGYTF.

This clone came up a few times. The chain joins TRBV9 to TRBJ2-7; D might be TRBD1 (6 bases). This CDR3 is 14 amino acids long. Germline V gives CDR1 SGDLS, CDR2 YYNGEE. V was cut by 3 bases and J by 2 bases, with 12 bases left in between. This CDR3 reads CASSGQQGPYEQYF. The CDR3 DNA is TGTGCCAGCAGCGGACAACAGGGTCCCTACGAGCAGTACTTC.

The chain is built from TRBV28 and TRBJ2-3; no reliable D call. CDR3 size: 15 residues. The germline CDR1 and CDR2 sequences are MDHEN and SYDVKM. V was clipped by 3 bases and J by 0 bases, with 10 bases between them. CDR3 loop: CASSLAPSSTDTQYF. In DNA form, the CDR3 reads TGTGCCAGCAGTTTGGCCCCCTCTAGCACAGATACGCAGTATTTT. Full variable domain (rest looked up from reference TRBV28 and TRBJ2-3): DVKVTQSSRYLVKRTGEKVFLECVQDMDHENMFWYRQDPGLGLRLIYFSYDVKMKEKGDIPEGYSVSREKKERFSLILESASTNQTSMYLCASSLAPSSTDTQYFGPGTRLTVL.

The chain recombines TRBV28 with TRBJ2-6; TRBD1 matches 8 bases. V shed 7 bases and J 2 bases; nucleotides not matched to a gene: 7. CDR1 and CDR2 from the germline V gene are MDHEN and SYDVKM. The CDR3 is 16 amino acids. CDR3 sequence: CASTQDRDAGANVLTF. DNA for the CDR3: TGTGCCAGCACCCAGGACAGGGACGCTGGGGCCAACGTCCTGACTTTC.

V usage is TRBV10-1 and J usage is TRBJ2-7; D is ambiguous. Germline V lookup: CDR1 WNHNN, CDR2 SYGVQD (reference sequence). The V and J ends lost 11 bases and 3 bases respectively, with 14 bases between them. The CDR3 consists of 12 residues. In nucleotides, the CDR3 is TGCGCCCCCCCCGGAACAGTCTACGAGCAGTACTTC. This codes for CAPPGTVYEQYF.

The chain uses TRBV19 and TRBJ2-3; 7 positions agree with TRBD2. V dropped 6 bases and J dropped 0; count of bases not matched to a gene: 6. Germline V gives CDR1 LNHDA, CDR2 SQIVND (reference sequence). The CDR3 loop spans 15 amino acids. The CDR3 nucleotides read TGTGCCAGTAGGGGTCTAGCGGCTAGCACAGATACGCAGTATTTT. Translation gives CASRGLAASTDTQYF.

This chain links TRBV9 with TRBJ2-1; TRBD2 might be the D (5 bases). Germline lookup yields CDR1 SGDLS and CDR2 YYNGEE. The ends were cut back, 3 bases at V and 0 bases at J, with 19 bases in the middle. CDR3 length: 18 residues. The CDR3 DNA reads TGTGCCAGCAGCGGAGGCCCCCTACCGGGGAGCTCCTACAATGAGCAGTTCTTC. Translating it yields CASSGGPLPGSSYNEQFF. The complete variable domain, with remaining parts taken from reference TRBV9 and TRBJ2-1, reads DSGVTQTPKHLITATGQRVTLRCSPRSGDLSVYWYQQSLDQGLQFLIQYYNGEERAKGNILERFSAQQFPDLHSELNLSSLELGDSALYFCASSGGPLPGSSYNEQFFGPGTRLTVL.

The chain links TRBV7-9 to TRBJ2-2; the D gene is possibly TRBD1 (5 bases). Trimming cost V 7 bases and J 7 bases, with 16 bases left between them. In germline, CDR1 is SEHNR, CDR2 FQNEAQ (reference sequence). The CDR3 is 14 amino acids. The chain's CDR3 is CASIQGSGNGELFF. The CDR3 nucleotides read TGTGCCAGCATCCAGGGTAGTGGCAACGGGGAGCTGTTTTTT.

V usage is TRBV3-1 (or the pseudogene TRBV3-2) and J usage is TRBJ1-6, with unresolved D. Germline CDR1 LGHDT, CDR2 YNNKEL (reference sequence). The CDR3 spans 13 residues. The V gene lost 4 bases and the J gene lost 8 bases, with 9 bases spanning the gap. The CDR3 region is CASSPQRDSPLHF. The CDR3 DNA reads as TGTGCCAGCAGCCCTCAGAGGGATTCACCCCTCCACTTT.

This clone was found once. The chain's CDR3 is CAISDPTSVRSSYNEQFF. CDR3 DNA sequence: TGTGCCATCAGTGACCCTACTAGCGTTCGCAGCTCCTACAATGAGCAGTTCTTC. The genes are TRBV10-3 and TRBJ2-1; 7 nucleotides match TRBD2. This CDR3 comprises 18 residues. Per germline, CDR1 ENHRY and CDR2 SYGVKD. The junction had 11 bases not matched to a gene; V was cut back by 3 bases and J by 0 bases.

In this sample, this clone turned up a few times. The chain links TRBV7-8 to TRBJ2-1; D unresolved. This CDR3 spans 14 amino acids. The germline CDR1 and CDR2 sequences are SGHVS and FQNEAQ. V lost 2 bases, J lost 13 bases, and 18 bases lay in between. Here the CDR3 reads CASSLYGMGYRQFF. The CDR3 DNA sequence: TGTGCCAGCAGCTTATACGGAATGGGCTATCGCCAGTTCTTC.

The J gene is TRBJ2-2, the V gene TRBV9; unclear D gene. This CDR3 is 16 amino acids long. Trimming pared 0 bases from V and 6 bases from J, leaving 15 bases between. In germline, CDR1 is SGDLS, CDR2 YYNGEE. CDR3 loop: CASSVVLFPFAGELFF. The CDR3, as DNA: TGTGCCAGCAGCGTAGTTTTATTCCCTTTCGCCGGGGAGCTGTTTTTT.

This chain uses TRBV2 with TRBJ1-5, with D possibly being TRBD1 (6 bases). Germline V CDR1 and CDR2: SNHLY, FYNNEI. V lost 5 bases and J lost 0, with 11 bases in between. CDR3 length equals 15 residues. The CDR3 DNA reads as TGTGCCAGCAGTTCCCAGGGGTATAGCAATCAGCCCCAGCATTTT. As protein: CASSSQGYSNQPQHF.

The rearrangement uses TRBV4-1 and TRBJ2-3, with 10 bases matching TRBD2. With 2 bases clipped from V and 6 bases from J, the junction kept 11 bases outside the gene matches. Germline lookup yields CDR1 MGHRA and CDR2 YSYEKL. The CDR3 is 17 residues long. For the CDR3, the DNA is TGCGCCAGCAGCCAACCCCCTCTAGCGGGGGTAAGGGATACGCAGTATTTT. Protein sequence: CASSQPPLAGVRDTQYF.

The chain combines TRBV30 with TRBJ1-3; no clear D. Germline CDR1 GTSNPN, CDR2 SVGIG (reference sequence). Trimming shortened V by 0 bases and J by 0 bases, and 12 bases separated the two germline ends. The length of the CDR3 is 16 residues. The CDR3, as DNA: TGTGCCTGGAGTGTATGGGCAGCCACCTCTGGAAACACCATATATTTT. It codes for CAWSVWAATSGNTIYF.

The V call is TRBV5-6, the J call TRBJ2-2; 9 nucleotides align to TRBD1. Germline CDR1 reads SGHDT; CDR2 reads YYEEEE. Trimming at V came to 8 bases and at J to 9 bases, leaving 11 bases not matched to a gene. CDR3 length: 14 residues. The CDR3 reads CASTGQGITRELFF. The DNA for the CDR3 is TGTGCCAGTACAGGACAGGGGATTACCCGGGAGCTGTTTTTT.

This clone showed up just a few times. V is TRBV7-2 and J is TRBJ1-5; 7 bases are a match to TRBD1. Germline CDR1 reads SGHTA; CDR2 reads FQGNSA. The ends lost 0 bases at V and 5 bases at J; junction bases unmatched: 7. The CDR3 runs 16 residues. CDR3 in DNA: TGTGCCAGCAGCTTAGCCAAGACAGGGTTGTATCAGCCCCAGCATTTT. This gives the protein CASSLAKTGLYQPQHF. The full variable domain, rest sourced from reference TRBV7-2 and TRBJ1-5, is GAGVSQSPSNKVTEKGKDVELRCDPISGHTALYWYRQSLGQGLEFLIYFQGNSAPDKSGLPSDRFSAERTGGSVSTLTIQRTQQEDSAVYLCASSLAKTGLYQPQHFGDGTRLSIL.

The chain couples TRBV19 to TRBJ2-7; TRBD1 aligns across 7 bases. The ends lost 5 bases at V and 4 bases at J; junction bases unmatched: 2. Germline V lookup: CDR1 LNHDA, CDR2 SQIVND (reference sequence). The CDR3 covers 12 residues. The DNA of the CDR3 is TGTGCCAGTAGTGAGGGGGCGTACGAGCAGTACTTC. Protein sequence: CASSEGAYEQYF.

The CDR3 DNA sequence: TGTGCCACCAGCTCAACCATAGCGGGGGTGCACGAGCAGTACTTC. Translating gives CATSSTIAGVHEQYF. This sequence joins TRBV15 and TRBJ2-7; 9 bases fit TRBD2. Trimming cost V 5 bases and J 5 bases; bases outside gene matches: 10. Germline V gives CDR1 LNHNV, CDR2 YYDKDF (reference sequence). CDR3 length: 15 residues. The variable domain in full, with the rest retrieved from reference TRBV15 and TRBJ2-7, is DAMVIQNPRYQVTQFGKPVTLSCSQTLNHNVMYWYQQKSSQAPKLLFHYYDKDFNNEADTPDNFQSRRPNTSFCFLDIRSPGLGDTAMYLCATSSTIAGVHEQYFGPGTRLTVT.

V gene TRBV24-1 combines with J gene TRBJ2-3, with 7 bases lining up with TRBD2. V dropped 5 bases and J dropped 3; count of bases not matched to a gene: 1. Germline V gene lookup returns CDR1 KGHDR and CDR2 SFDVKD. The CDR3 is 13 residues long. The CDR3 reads CATSVSGTDTQYF. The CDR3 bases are TGTGCCACCAGTGTTAGCGGGACAGATACGCAGTATTTT.

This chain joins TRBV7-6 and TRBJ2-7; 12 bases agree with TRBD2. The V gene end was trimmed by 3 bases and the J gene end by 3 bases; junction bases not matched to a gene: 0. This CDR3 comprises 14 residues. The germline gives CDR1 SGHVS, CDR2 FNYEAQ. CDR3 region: CASSLGLAGYEQYF. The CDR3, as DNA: TGTGCCAGCAGCTTGGGACTAGCGGGCTACGAGCAGTACTTC.

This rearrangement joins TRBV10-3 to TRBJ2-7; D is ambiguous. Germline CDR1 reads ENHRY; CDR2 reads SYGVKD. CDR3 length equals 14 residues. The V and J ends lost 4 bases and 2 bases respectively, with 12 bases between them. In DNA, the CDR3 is TGTGCCATCAGTGGATCAGGCACAGCCTACGAGCAGTACTTC. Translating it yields CAISGSGTAYEQYF.